This TCR beta chain derives from a study of T cell responses to AZD1222 COVID-19 vaccine. This clone was seen a handful of times. Germline loops: CDR1 SEHNR, CDR2 FQNEAQ (reference sequence). Trimming shortened V by 2 bases and J by 4 bases, and 15 bases separated the two germline ends. The CDR3 runs to 16 residues. Sequencing was performed with immunoSEQ multiplex PCR; in TCRdb, only in-frame clones are kept and a portion is missing. The repertoire holds 90,000 to 120,000 clones, 92% seen once, with about 9.1% in the top ten. The input for sequencing was peripheral blood, taken 28 days after the second AZD1222 dose. The chain recombines TRBV7-9 with TRBJ2-1; D is ambiguous. This TCR was recovered from an adult who received the AZD1222 COVID-19 vaccine. Written as DNA, the CDR3 is TGTGCCAGCAGCTTACCATGGACCATGGGGTACAATGAGCAGTTCTTC. Residues: CASSLPWTMGYNEQFF.